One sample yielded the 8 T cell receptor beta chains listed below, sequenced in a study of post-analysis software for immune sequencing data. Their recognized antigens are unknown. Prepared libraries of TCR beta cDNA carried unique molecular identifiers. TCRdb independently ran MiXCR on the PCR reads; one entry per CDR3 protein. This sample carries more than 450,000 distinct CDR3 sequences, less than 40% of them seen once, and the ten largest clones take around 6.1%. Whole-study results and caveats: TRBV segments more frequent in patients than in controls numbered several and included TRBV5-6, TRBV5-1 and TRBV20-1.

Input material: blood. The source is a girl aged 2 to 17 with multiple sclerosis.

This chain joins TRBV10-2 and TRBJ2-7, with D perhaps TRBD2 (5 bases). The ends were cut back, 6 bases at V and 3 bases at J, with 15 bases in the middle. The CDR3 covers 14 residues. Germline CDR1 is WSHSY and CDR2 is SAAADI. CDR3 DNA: TGCGCCAGCAGCCCCCTCGGGATTAACTACGAGCAGTACTTC. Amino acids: CASSPLGINYEQYF.

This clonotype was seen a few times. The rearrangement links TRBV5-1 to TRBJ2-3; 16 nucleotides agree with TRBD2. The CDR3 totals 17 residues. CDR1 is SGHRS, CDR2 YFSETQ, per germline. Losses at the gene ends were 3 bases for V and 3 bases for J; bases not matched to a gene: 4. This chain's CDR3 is CASSSGTSGGATDTQYF. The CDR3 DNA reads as TGCGCCAGCAGCTCCGGGACTAGCGGGGGGGCAACAGATACGCAGTATTTT.

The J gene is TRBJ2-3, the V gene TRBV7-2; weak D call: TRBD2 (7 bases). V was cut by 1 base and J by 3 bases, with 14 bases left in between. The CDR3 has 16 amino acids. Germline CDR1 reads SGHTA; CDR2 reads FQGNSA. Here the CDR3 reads CASSLVGGPMTDTQYF. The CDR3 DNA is TGTGCCAGCAGCTTAGTGGGGGGGCCTATGACAGATACGCAGTATTTT.

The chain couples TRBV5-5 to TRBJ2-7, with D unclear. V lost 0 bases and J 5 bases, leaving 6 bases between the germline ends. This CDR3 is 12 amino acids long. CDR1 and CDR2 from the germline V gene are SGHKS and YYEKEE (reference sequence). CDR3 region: CASSLAFDEQYF. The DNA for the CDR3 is TGTGCCAGCAGCTTGGCTTTCGACGAGCAGTACTTC. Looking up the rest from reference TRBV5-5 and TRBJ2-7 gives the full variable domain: DAGVTQSPTHLIKTRGQQVTLRCSPISGHKSVSWYQQVLGQGPQFIFQYYEKEERGRGNFPDRFSARQFPNYSSELNVNALLLGDSALYLCASSLAFDEQYFGPGTRLTVT.

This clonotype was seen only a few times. CDR3 loop: CASSRGQSTEAFF. The CDR3 DNA is TGTGCCAGCAGCCGGGGACAGTCCACTGAAGCTTTCTTT. The V call is TRBV9, the J call TRBJ1-1; TRBD1 aligns across 7 bases. The CDR3 runs 13 residues. V lost 4 bases, J lost 4 bases, and 4 bases stayed unmatched. The germline CDR1 and CDR2 sequences are SGDLS and YYNGEE.

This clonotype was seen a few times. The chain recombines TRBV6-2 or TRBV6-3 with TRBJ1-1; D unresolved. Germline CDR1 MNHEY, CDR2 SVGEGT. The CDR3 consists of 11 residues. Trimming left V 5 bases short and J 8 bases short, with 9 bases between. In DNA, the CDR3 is TGTGCCAGCAGTCGGGCAACAGAAGCTTTCTTT. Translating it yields CASSRATEAFF.

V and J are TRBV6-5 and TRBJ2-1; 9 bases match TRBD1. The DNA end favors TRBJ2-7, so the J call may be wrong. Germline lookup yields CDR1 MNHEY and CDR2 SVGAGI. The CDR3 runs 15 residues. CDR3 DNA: TGTGCCAGCAGCCGAACCGGGACAGGGCTCTACGAGCAGTACTTC. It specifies CASSRTGTGLYEQYF.

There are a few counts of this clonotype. CDR3 amino acids: CSARDQGSPLHF. The DNA for the CDR3 is TGCAGTGCTAGAGATCAGGGGTCACCCCTCCACTTT. The V and J genes are TRBV20-1 and TRBJ1-6, with D perhaps TRBD1 (6 bases). This CDR3 is built from 12 residues. V was clipped by 0 bases and J by 10 bases, with 7 bases between them. Germline assignment: CDR1 DFQATT and CDR2 SNEGSKA (reference sequence).